The clone carrying this T cell receptor (beta chain) was recorded a few times. The data are from a study of cytomegalovirus exposure and HLA in healthy donors. CDR1 is GTSNPN and CDR2 is SVGIG in the germline V gene (reference sequence). This CDR3 spans 15 amino acids. Trimming left V 1 base short and J 1 base short, with 11 bases between. The PCR ran on 60 Vbeta and 13 Jbeta primers. Profiling relied on immunoSEQ multiplex PCR, and the TCRdb table lists in-frame clones only, not all of them. Of hundreds of thousands of clones in the sample, around two thirds were seen once. The rearrangement uses TRBV30 and TRBJ2-1; a possible D gene is TRBD2 (5 bases). What was sequenced was PBMCs. The sequence was collected from a female donor in good health and CMV-seronegative. DNA for the CDR3: TGTGCCTGGAGTGCGTCTCGGACTTCCTACAATGAGCAGTTCTTC. Protein sequence: CAWSASRTSYNEQFF.